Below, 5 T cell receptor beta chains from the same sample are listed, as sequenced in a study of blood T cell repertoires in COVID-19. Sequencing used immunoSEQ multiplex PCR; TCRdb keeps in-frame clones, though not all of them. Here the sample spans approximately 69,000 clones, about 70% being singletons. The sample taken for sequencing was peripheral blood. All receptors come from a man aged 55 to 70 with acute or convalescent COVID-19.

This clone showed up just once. The CDR3 is CASSSPTGHEQYV. The CDR3, as DNA: TGTGCCAGCAGTTCCCCTACAGGGCACGAGCAGTACGTC. The chain employs TRBV25-1 and TRBJ2-7, with D perhaps matching TRBD1 (6 bases). Germline V gene data show CDR1 as MGHDK and CDR2 as SYGVNS. Trimming removed 5 bases from V and 5 bases from J, with 13 bases in between. CDR3 size: 13 residues.

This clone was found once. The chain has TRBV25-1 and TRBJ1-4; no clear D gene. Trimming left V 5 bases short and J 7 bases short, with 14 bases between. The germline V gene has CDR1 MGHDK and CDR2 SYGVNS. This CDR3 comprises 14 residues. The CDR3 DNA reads TGTGCCAGCAGTAGGGCCGGCGGGTCTGAAAAACTGTTTTTT. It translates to CASSRAGGSEKLFF.

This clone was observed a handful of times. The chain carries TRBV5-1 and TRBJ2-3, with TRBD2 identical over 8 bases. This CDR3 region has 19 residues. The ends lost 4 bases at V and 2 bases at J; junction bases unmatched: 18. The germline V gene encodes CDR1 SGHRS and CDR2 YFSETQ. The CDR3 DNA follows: TGCGCCAGCAGCCCACGCTCGGCGGGGGGACCTACCTCCACAGATACGCAGTATTTT. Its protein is CASSPRSAGGPTSTDTQYF.

CDR3 residues: CASSEARQGGQYV. Written as DNA, the CDR3 is TGTGCCAGCAGTGAAGCTCGGCAGGGCGGGCAGTACGTC. This rearrangement joins TRBV2 to TRBJ2-7; D is perhaps TRBD1 (5 bases). The ends were cut back, 0 bases at V and 9 bases at J, with 12 bases in the middle. This CDR3 is built from 13 residues. The germline V gene has CDR1 SNHLY and CDR2 FYNNEI.

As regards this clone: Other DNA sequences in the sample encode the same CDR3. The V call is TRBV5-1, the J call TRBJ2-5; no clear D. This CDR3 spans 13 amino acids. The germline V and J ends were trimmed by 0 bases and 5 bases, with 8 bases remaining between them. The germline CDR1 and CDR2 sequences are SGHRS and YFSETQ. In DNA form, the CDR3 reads TGCGCCAGCAGCTTGGGATCCGGGGAGACCCAGTACTTC. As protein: CASSLGSGETQYF.